Listed here is a single TCR beta chain. The antigen remains undetermined. This record belongs to a study of type 1 regulatory T cells. Study-wide results and caveats: Type 1 regulatory T cells had a more restricted TCR repertoire than non-type 1 regulatory T cells.

TCRdb re-derived calls from the reads in MiXCR, one entry per CDR3 protein. The data show about 71,000 distinct CDR3 sequences, with more than 20% seen just once and 8% to 9% held by the top ten. The receptor was isolated from a human donor in good health. The sequencing sample was made of cultured type 1 regulatory T (Tr1) cells, either the whole culture or a sorted fraction (not recorded which).

The CDR3: CASSGGLAPTSYNEQFF. The CDR3 nucleotides read TGCGCCAGTAGTGGGGGACTAGCGCCAACCTCCTACAATGAGCAGTTCTTC. The chain has TRBV5-1 and TRBJ2-1; 10 positions agree with TRBD2. Germline CDR1 is SGHRS and CDR2 is YFSETQ. This CDR3 is 17 amino acids long. With V trimmed by 8 bases and J by 0 bases, 11 bases remained unmatched.